Reported below is one TCR beta chain. The antigen remains unidentified. The sample belongs to a study of graft-versus-host responses after intestinal transplantation. Sequencing was performed with immunoSEQ multiplex PCR; in TCRdb, only in-frame clones are kept and a portion is missing. The repertoire includes 80,000 to 100,000 clones, around 90% of them detected once, and less than 0.4% sits in the top ten. Trimming took 7 bases from V and 0 from J, leaving 10 bases between them. Germline CDR1 and CDR2: MNHNS and SASEGT. This CDR3 contains 14 residues. The material sequenced was unstimulated CD4+ T cells sorted from spleen or lymph node cells, taken before intestinal transplant. The gene calls are TRBV6-1 and TRBJ1-5; a weak D match, TRBD1 (5 bases). The TCR comes from a human donor who received an intestinal transplant. The CDR3 DNA reads as TGTGCCAGCATCAGGGACTATAGCAATCAGCCCCAGCATTTT. Its protein is CASIRDYSNQPQHF.